This T cell receptor (beta chain) was sequenced for a study of blood T cell repertoires in COVID-19. Study-wide context: Donors in the United States, Italy and Spain gave samples during acute or convalescent COVID-19. T cells, B-cell-depleted T cells, or PBMCs provided the cDNA or gDNA that served as material.

In the authors' methods: Estimation of nucleated cell counts was performed using reference gene primer amplification. TCRdb's table, derived via immunoSEQ multiplex PCR, lists solely in-frame clones and lacks some. The DNA gave D and trimming, while V, J and clone size come from that table. The sample contains over 100,000 clones, 84% of which appear only once. This CDR3 contains 13 residues. CDR1 is SNHLY and CDR2 is FYNNEI in the germline V gene. Germline trimming cut 7 bases from V and 7 bases from J; bases unmatched to any gene: 9. The receptor was derived from a man aged 40-55 years with active or convalescent COVID-19. This chain joins TRBV2 and TRBJ1-2, with 7 nucleotides matching TRBD1. Sequencing used peripheral blood. The CDR3 spells CASIPGQLRGYTF. The CDR3 nucleotides are TGTGCCAGCATTCCGGGACAGCTACGTGGCTACACCTTC.